This TCR beta chain was retrieved from a study of early T cells in non-severe SARS-CoV-2 infection. Study context: Unpaired chains resulted from sequencing bulk RNA of unsorted whole blood.

The length of the CDR3 is 14 residues. From germline, CDR1 is LGHDT and CDR2 YNNKEL (reference sequence). TCRdb used MiXCR to reprocess the 5' RACE reads, holding one entry per CDR3 protein. The table has about 35,000 distinct CDR3 sequences, less than 8.5% seen once; the top ten hold more than 3.5%. In the case of this clonotype: One base away lies a much larger clone, so this may be a sequencing read error.

Sequencing input: whole blood. This sequence originates from an adult who was a healthcare worker with PCR-confirmed SARS-CoV-2 infection or an uninfected control (not recorded which). This chain connects TRBV3-1 to TRBJ2-6; D possibly corresponds to TRBD1 (5 bases). DNA for the CDR3: TGTGCCAGCAGCCTGCGCTCTGGGGCCAACATCCTGACTTTC. This gives the protein CASSLRSGANILTF. Complete variable domain (other parts from reference TRBV3-1 and TRBJ2-6): DTAVSQTPKYLVTQMGNDKSIKCEQNLGHDTMYWYKQDSKKFLKIMFSYNNKELIINETVPNRFSPKSPDKAHLNLHINSLELGDSAVYFCASSLRSGANILTFGAGSRLTVL.